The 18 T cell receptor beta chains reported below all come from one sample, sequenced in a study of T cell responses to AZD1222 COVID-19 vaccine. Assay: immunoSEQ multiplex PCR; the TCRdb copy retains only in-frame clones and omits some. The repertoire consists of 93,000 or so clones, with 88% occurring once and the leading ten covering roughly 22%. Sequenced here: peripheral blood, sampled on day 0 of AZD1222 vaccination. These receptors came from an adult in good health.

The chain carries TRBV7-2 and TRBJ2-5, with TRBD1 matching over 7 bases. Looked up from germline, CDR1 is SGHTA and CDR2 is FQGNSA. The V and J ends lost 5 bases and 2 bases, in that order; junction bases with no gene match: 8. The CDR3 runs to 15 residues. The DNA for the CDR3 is TGTGCCAGCAGCCCTATGACAGGGATTCAAGAGACCCAGTACTTC. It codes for CASSPMTGIQETQYF.

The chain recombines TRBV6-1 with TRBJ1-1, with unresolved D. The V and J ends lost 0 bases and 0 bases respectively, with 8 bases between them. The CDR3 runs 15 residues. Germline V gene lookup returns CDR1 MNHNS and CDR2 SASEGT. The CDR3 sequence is CASSEAASLNTEAFF. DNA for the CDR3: TGTGCCAGCAGTGAAGCGGCCAGTTTGAACACTGAAGCTTTCTTT.

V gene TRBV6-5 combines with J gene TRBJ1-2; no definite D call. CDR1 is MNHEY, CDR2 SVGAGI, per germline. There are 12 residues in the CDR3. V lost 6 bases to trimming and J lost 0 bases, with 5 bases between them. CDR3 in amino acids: CASSHPNYGYTF. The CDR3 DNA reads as TGTGCCAGCAGCCACCCTAACTATGGCTACACCTTC.

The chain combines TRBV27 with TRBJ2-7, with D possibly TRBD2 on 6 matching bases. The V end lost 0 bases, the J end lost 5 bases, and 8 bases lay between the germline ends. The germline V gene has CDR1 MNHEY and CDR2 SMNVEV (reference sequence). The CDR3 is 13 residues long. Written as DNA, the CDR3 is TGTGCCAGCAGTTTATCTGGGGAGGACGAGCAGTACTTC. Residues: CASSLSGEDEQYF.

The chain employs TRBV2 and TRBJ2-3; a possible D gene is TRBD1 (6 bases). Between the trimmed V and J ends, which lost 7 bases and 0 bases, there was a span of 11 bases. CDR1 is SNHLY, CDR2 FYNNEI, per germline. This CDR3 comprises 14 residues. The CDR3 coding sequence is TGTGCCAGCAAGGCAGGGGTCAGCACAGATACGCAGTATTTT. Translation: CASKAGVSTDTQYF.

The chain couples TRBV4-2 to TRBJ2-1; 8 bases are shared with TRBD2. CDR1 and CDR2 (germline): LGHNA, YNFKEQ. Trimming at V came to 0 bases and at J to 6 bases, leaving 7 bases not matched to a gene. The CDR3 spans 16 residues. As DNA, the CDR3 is TGTGCCAGCAGCCAAGATGAGCCGGGGGGGTTCAATGAGCAGTTCTTC. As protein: CASSQDEPGGFNEQFF.

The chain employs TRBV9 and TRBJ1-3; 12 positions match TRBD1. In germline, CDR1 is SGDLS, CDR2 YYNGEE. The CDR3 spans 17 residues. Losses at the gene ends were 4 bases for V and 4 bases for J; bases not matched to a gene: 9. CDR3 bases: TGTGCCAGCAGCCTTATTACGGGACAGGGGGCAGGAAACACCATATATTTT. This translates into CASSLITGQGAGNTIYF. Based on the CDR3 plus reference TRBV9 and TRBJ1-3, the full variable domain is DSGVTQTPKHLITATGQRVTLRCSPRSGDLSVYWYQQSLDQGLQFLIQYYNGEERAKGNILERFSAQQFPDLHSELNLSSLELGDSALYFCASSLITGQGAGNTIYFGEGSWLTVV.

Written as DNA, the CDR3 is TGCGCCAGCAGCCAAGAGGCTAGCGGGGGGCCTCAGGAGACCCAGTACTTC. Its translation: CASSQEASGGPQETQYF. The J gene is TRBJ2-5, the V gene TRBV4-3; 11 nucleotides agree with TRBD2. The junction had 8 bases not matched to a gene; V was cut back by 0 bases and J by 5 bases. Germline values: CDR1 LGHNA, CDR2 YSLEER. The CDR3 has 17 residues.

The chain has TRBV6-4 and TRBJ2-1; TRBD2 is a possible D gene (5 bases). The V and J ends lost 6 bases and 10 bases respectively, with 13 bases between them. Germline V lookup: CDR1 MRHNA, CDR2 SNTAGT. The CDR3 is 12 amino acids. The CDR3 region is CASSNAGGEQFF. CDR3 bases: TGTGCCAGCAGCAACGCAGGAGGCGAGCAGTTCTTC.

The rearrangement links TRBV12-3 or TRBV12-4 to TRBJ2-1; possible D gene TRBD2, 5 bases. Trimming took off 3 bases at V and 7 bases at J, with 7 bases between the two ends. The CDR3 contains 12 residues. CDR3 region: CASSLVANEQFF. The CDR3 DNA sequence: TGTGCCAGCAGTTTGGTAGCGAATGAGCAGTTCTTC.

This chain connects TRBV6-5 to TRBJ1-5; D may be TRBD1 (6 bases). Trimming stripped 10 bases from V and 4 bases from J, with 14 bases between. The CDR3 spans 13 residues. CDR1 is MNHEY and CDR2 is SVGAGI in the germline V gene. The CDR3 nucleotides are TGTGCCACCTGCAGGGGATGGAATCAGCCCCAGCATTTT. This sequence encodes CATCRGWNQPQHF.

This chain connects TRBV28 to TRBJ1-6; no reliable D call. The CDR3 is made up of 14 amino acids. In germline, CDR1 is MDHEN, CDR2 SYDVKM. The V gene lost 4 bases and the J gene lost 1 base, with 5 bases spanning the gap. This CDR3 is CASSSSSYNSPLHF. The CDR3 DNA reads TGTGCCAGCAGTTCATCGTCCTATAATTCACCCCTCCACTTT.

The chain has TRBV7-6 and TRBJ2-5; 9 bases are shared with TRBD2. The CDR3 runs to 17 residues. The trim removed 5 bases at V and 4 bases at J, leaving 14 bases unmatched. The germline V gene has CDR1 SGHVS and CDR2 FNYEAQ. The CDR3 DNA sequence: TGTGCCAGCAGCCATCCACCCCCCGCGGGAGGGCGAGAGACCCAGTACTTC. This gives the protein CASSHPPPAGGRETQYF.

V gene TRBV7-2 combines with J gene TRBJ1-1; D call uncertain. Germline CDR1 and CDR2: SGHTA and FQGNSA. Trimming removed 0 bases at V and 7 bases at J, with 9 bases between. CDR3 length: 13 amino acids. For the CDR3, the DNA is TGTGCCAGCAGCTTAGCCACCCCGGGTGAAGCTTTCTTT. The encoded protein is CASSLATPGEAFF.

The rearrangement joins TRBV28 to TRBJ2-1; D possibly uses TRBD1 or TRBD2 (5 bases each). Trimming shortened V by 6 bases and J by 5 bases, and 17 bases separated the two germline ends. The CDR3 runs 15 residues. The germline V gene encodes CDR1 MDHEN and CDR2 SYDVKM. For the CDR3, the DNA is TGTGCCAGCAGCTGGGACCCGACGGCTGACAATGAGCAGTTCTTC. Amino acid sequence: CASSWDPTADNEQFF.

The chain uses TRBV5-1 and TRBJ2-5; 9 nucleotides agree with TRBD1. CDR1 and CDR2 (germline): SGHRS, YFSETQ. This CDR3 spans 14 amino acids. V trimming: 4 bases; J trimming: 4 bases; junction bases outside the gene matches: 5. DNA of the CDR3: TGCGCCAGCAGCGGGGGGACAGGGCGAGAGACCCAGTACTTC. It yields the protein CASSGGTGRETQYF.

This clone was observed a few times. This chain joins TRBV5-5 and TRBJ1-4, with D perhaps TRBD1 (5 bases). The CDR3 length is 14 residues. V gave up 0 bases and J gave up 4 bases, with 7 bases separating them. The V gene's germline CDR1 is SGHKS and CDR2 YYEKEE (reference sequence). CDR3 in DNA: TGTGCCAGCAGCTTGGCCCAGGGTAATGAAAAACTGTTTTTT. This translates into CASSLAQGNEKLFF.

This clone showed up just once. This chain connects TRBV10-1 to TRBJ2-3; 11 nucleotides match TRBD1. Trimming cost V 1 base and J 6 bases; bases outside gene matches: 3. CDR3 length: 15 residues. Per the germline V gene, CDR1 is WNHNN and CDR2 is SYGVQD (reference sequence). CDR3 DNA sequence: TGCGCCAGCAGTGAGTGGGGACAGGGGGTCGATACGCAGTATTTT. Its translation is CASSEWGQGVDTQYF.